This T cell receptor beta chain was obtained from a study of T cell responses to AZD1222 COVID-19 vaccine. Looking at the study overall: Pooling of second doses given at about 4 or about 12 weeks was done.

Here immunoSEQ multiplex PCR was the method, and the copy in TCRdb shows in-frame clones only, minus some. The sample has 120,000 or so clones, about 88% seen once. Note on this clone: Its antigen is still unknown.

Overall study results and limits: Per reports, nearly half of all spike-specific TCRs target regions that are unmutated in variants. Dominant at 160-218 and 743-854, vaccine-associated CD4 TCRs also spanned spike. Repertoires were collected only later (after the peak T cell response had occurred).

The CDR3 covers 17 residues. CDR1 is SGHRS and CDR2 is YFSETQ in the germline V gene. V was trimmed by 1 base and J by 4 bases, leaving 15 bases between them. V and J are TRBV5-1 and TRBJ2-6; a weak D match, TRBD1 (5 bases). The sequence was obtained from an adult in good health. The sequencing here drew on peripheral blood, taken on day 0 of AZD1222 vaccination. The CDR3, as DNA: TGCGCCAGCAGCTTGAGGCAGGGCGCAACCGGGGCCAACGTCCTGACTTTC. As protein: CASSLRQGATGANVLTF.